The clone carrying this TCR beta chain was observed a handful of times. No antigen is known for it. The data were obtained in a study of cytomegalovirus exposure and HLA in healthy donors. General study points: In a later analysis, TCR association rates varied by HLA locus: DRB1 most, HLA-C fewest. Presence/absence analyses rested on an assumption that sequencing depth was roughly uniform across donors. Most of the TCR beta V segments (in an earlier analysis) were productive either about 90% or about 30% of the time.

Researchers ran the PCR with 60 Vbeta and 13 Jbeta primers. Clones were sequenced by immunoSEQ multiplex PCR, and TCRdb holds only the in-frame ones, with some missing. The data show 120,000 to 150,000 clones, 77% seen once. Samples came from healthy bone marrow donors. V was pared by 5 bases and J by 3 bases, with 2 bases of the junction left unmatched. The germline CDR1 and CDR2 sequences are MDHEN and SYDVKM. This CDR3 has 14 amino acids. This TCR derives from a female donor in good health and CMV-seronegative. What was sequenced was PBMCs. The gene calls are TRBV28 and TRBJ1-5; TRBD1 matches at 9 bases. The CDR3 DNA is TGTGCCAGCAGTACAGGGGGCTCCAATCAGCCCCAGCATTTT. This sequence encodes CASSTGGSNQPQHF. Supplemented by reference TRBV28 and TRBJ1-5, the full variable domain reads DVKVTQSSRYLVKRTGEKVFLECVQDMDHENMFWYRQDPGLGLRLIYFSYDVKMKEKGDIPEGYSVSREKKERFSLILESASTNQTSMYLCASSTGGSNQPQHFGDGTRLSIL.